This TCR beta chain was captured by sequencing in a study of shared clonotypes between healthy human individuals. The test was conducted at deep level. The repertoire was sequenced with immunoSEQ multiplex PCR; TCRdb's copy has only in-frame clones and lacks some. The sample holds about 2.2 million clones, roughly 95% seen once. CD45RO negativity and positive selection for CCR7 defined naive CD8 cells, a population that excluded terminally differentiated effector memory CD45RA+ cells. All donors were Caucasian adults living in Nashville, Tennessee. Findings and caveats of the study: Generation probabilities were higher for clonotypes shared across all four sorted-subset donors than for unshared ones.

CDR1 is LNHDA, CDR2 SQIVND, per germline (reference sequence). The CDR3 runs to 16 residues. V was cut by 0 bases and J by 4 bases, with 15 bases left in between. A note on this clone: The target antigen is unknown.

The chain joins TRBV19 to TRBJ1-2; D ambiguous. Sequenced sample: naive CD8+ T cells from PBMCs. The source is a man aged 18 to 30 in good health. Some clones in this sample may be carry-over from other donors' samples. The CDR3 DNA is TGTGCCAGTAGTATAGATTTAGAGACGGCGTTCTATGGCTACACCTTC. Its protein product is CASSIDLETAFYGYTF.